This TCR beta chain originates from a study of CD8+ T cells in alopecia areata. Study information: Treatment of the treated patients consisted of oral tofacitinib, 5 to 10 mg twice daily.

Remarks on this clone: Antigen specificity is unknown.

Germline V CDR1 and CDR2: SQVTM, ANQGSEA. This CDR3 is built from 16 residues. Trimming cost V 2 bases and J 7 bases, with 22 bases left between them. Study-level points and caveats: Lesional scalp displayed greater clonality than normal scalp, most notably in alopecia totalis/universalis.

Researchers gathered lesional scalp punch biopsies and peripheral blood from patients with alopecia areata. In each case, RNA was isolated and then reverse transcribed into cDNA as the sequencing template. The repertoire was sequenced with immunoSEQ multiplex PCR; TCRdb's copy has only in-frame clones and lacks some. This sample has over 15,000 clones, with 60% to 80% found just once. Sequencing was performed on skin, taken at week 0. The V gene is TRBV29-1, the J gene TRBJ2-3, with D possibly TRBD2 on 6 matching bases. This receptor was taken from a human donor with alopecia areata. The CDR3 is CSVELLSGTASYTQYF. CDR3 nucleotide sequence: TGCAGCGTTGAACTCCTTTCTGGGACTGCAAGCTATACGCAGTATTTT.